This T cell receptor (beta chain) was retrieved from a study of blood T cell repertoires in COVID-19. Study details: COVID-19 samples from acute and convalescent phases originated in the United States, Italy and Spain. T cells, B-cell-depleted T cells, or PBMCs supplied cDNA or gDNA.

In the source study's methods: The authors estimated nucleated cell counts from reference gene primer amplification. Measured with immunoSEQ multiplex PCR; TCRdb has only the in-frame clones, and not every one. V and J calls and clone size are given by that table; D and trimming were obtained from the DNA. The sample holds 130,000 or so clones, about 86% seen once. V shed 5 bases, J shed 1 base, and the junction held 7 bases outside the gene matches. Germline V gives CDR1 SGHAT, CDR2 FQNNGV. This CDR3 is built from 15 residues. This sequence joins TRBV11-2 and TRBJ1-1; 7 nucleotides line up with TRBD1. Sequencing was performed on peripheral blood. The receptor's source is a woman aged 55-69 years with acute or convalescent COVID-19. This CDR3 reads CASSRDSWANTEAFF. The CDR3 region has the DNA TGTGCCAGCAGCCGGGACAGTTGGGCGAACACTGAAGCTTTCTTT.